Sequencing of this T cell receptor (beta chain) was carried out in a study of T cells in localized non-small cell lung cancer. Concerning this clone itself: Its antigen is not identified.

Here immunoSEQ multiplex PCR was the method, and the copy in TCRdb shows in-frame clones only, minus some. The table lists around 41,000 clones, about 90% of them singletons, with 5% to 7% in the top ten. The CDR3 has 16 amino acids. Trimming cost V 2 bases and J 7 bases; bases outside gene matches: 11. Germline V gene sequence: CDR1 SGHDN, CDR2 FVKESK. Points from the study as a whole: In uninvolved adjacent lung, T cell clonality reached its highest value, exceeding tumor.

Sequencing was performed on peripheral blood, taken before any cancer treatment. The chain links TRBV14 to TRBJ2-1; 7 positions match TRBD2. The source is a man between 40 and 70 years old with stage I lung adenocarcinoma. The CDR3 protein is CASSQKVGLGGNEQFF. In DNA form, the CDR3 reads TGTGCCAGCAGCCAAAAAGTTGGACTAGGCGGGAATGAGCAGTTCTTC.